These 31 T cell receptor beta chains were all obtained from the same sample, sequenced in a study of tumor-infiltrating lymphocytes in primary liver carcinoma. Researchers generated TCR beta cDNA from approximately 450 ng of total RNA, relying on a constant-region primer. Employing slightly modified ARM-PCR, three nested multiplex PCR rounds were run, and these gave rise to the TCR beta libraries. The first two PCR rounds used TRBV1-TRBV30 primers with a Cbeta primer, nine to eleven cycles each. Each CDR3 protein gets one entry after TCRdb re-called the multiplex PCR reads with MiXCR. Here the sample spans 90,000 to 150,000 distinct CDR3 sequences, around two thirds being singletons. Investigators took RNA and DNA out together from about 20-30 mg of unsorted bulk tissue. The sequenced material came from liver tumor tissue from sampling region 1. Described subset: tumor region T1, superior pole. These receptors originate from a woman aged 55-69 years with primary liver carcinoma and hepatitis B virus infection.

The CDR3 DNA sequence: TGCAGCGTTCGTCCGACACTGACCTACGAGCAGTACTTC. It is translated as CSVRPTLTYEQYF. The rearrangement uses TRBV29-1 and TRBJ2-7; no clear D. The germline V gene encodes CDR1 SQVTM and CDR2 ANQGSEA. The CDR3 runs to 13 residues. V dropped 5 bases and J dropped 2 bases, with 13 bases sitting between them.

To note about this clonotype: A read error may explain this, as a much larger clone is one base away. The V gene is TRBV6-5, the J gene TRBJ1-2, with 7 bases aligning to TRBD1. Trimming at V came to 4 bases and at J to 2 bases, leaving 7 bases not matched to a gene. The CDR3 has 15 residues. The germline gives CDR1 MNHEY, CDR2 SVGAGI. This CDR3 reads CASSSRQGPNYGYTF. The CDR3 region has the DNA TGTGCCAGCAGTTCACGACAGGGACCGAACTATGGCTACACCTTC.

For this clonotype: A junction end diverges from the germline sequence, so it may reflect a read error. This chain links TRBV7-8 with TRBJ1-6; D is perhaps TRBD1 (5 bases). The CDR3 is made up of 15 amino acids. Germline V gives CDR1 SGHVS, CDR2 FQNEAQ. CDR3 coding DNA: TGTGCCAACAGCGTTAGGCAGGGTCCGAGCTCACCCCTCCACTTT. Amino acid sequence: CANSVRQGPSSPLHF.

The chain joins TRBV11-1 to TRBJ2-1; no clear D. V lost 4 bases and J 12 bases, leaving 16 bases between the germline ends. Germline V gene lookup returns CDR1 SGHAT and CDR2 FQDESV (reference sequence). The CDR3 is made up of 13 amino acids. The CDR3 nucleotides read TGTGCCAGCAGCTCTCCGAGTGGTGGTGTGCAGTTCTTC. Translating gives CASSSPSGGVQFF.

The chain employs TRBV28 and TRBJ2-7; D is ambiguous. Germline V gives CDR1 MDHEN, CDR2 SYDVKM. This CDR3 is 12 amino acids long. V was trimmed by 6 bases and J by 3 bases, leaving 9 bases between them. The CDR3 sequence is CASSSVYYEQYF. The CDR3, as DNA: TGTGCCAGCAGCTCGGTCTACTACGAGCAGTACTTC.

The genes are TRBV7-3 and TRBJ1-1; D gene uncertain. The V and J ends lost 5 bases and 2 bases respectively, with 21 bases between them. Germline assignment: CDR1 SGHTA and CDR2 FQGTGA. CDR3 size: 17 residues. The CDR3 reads CASSASANRDINTEAFF. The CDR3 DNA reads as TGTGCCAGCAGCGCCAGCGCTAACCGAGACATAAACACTGAAGCTTTCTTT.

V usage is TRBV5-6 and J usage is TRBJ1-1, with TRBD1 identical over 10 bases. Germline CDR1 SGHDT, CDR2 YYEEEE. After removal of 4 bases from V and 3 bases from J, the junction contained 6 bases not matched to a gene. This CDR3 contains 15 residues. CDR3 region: CASSRSGQGHTEAFF. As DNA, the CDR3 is TGTGCCAGCAGCCGATCGGGACAGGGGCACACTGAAGCTTTCTTT.

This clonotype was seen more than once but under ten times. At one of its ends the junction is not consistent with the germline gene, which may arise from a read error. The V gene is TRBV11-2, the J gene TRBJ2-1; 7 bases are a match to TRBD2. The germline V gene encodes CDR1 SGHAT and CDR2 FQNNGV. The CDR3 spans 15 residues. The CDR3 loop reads CASSLEAGDYNEPSF. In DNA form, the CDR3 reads TGTGCCAGCAGCTTAGAGGCGGGAGACTACAATGAGCCGTCCTTC.

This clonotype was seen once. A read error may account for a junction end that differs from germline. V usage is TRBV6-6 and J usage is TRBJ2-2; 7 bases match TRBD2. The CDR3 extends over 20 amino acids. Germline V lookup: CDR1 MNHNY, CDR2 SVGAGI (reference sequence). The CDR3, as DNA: TGTGCCAGCGGTTACTCGAAAAGTCGTAGCGGGCGAGCGAGCACCGGGGAGCTGTTTTTT. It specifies CASGYSKSRSGRASTGELFF.

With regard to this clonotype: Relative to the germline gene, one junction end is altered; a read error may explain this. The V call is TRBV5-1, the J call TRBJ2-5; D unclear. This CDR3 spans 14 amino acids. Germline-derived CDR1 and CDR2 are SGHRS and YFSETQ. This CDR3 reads CASKGCNTWGTQYF. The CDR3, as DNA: TGCGCTAGCAAAGGGTGCAATACGTGGGGGACCCAGTACTTC.

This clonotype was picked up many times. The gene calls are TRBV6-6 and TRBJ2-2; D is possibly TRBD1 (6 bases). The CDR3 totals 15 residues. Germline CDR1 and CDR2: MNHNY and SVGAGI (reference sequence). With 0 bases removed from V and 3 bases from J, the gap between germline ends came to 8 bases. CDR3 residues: CASSYSQGHTGELFF. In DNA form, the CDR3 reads TGTGCCAGCAGTTACTCACAGGGTCACACCGGGGAGCTGTTTTTT.

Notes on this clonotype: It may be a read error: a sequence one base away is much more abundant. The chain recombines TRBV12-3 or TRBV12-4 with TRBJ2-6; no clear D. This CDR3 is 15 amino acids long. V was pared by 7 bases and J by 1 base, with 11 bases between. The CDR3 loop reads CASNFSLSGANVLTF. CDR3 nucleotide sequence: TGTGCCAGCAATTTCTCGCTTTCTGGGGCCAACGTCCTGACTTTC.

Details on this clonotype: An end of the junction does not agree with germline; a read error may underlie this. In nucleotides, the CDR3 is TGCGGCGTTGTAAGGAGCACAGATACGCAGTATTTT. Translation: CGVVRSTDTQYF. The genes are TRBV29-1 and TRBJ2-3; D not certain. Germline lookup yields CDR1 SQVTM and CDR2 ANQGSEA. The CDR3 covers 12 residues.

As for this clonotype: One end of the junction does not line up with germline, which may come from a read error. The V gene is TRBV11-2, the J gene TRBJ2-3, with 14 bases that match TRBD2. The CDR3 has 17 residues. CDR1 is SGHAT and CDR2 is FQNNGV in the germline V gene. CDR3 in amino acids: CASSFLGTSGSTDTQYF. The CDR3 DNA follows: TGTGCCAGTAGCTTCCTGGGGACTAGCGGGAGCACAGATACACAGTATTTT.

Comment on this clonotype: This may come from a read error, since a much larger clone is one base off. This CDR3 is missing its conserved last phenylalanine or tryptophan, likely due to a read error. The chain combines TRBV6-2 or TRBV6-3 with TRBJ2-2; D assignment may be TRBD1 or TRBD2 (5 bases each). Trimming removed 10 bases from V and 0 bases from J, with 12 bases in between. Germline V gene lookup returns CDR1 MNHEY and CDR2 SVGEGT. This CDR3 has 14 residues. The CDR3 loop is CATGRAANTGELFL. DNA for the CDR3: TGTGCCACAGGGCGGGCAGCGAACACCGGGGAGCTGTTTTTA.

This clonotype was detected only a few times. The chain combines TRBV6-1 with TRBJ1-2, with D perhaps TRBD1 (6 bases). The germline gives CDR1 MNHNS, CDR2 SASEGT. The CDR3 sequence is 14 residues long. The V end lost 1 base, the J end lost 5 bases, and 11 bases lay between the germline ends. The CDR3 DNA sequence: TGTGCCAGCAGTGAAGAACGACAGGTTTATGGCTACACCTTC. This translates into CASSEERQVYGYTF.

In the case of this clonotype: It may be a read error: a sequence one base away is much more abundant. In DNA, the CDR3 is TGCGCCAGCAGCCATGCTTGGGCACAGGGGACTGAAGCTTTCTTT. Its translation: CASSHAWAQGTEAFF. The V gene is TRBV4-1, the J gene TRBJ1-1, with TRBD1 identical over 7 bases. This CDR3 spans 15 amino acids. V shed 3 bases, J shed 5 bases, and the junction held 9 bases outside the gene matches. Germline CDR1 MGHRA, CDR2 YSYEKL.

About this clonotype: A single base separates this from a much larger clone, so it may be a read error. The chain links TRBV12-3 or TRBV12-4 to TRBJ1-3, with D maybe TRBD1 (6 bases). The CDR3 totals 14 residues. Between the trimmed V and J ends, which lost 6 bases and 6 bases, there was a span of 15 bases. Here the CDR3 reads CASSPGGLSNTIYF. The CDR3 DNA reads TGTGCCAGCAGCCCTGGGGGGCTCTCAAACACCATATATTTT.

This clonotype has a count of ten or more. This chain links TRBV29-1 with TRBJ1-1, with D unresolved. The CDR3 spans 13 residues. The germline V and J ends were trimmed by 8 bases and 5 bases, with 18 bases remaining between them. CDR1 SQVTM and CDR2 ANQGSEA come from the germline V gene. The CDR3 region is CSFQRDMWTEAFF. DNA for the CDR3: TGCAGCTTTCAACGTGATATGTGGACTGAAGCTTTCTTT.

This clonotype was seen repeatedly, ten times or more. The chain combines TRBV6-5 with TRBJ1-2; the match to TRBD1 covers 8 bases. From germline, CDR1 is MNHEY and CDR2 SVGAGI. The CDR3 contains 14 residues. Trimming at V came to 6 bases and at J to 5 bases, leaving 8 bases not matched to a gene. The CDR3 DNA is TGTGCCAGCAGCGTAAGACAGGGGCGGTATGGCTACACCTTC. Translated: CASSVRQGRYGYTF.

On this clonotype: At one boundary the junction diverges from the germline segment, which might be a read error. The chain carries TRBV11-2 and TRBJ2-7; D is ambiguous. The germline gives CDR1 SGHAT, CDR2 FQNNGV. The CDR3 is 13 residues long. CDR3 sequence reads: CASNLEVLGKQYF. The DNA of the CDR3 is TGTGCCAGCAACTTAGAGGTCTTAGGGAAGCAGTACTTC.

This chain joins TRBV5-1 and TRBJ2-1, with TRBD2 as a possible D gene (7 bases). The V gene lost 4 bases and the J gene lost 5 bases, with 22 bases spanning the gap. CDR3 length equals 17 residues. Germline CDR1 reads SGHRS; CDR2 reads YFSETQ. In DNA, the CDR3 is TGCGCCAGCAGCCCGACCCAAGGGGGGGGACGCAACAATGAGCAGTTCTTC. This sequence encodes CASSPTQGGGRNNEQFF.

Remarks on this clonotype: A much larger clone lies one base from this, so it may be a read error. The CDR3 nucleotides are TGTGCCAGCAGAGCAGTCCACGAGGCGGCCCAGCATTTT. Its protein is CASRAVHEAAQHF. The genes are TRBV6-1 and TRBJ1-5; D ambiguous. The CDR3 runs to 13 residues. CDR1 and CDR2 from the germline V gene are MNHNS and SASEGT. Trimming shortened V by 6 bases and J by 11 bases, and 17 bases separated the two germline ends.

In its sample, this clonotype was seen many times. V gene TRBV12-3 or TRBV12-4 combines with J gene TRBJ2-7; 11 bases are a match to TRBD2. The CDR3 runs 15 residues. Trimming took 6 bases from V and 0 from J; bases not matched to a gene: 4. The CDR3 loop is CASSPSGRPSYEQYF. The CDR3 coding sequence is TGTGCCAGCAGCCCTAGCGGGAGGCCCTCCTACGAGCAGTACTTC.

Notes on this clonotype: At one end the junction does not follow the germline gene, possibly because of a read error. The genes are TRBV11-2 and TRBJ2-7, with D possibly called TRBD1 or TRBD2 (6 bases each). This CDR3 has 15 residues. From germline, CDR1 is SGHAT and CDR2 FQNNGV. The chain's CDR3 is CVSSLEGGMVYKQYF. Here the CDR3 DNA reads TGTGTCAGCAGCTTAGAGGGGGGTATGGTCTACAAGCAGTACTTC.

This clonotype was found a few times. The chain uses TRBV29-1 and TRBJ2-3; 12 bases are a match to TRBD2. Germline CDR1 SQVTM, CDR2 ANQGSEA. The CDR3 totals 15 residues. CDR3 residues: CGADRLAGGTDTQYF. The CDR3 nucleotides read TGCGGCGCTGATCGACTAGCGGGGGGCACAGATACGCAGTATTTT.

CDR3 sequence (DNA): TGCAGTGCTAGTGGGACAGGGCACACAGATACGCAGTATTTT. It specifies CSASGTGHTDTQYF. This chain joins TRBV20-1 and TRBJ2-3; the match to TRBD1 covers 9 bases. Germline V lookup: CDR1 DFQATT, CDR2 SNEGSKA (reference sequence). The CDR3 is 14 residues long. V trimming: 3 bases; J trimming: 2 bases; junction bases outside the gene matches: 3.

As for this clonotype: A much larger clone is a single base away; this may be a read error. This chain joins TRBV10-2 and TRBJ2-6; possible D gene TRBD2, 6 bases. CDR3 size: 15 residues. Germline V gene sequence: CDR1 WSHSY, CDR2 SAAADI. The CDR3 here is CASGEADSGTNVLTF. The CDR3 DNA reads TGCGCCAGCGGGGAGGCCGACTCTGGGACCAACGTCCTGACTTTC.

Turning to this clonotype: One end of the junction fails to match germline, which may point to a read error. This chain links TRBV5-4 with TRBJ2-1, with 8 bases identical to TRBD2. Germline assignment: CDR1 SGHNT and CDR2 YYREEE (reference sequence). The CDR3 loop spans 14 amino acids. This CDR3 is CASSGSSPYNEQFF. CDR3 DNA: TGCGCCAGCAGCGGGAGTAGCCCCTACAATGAGCAGTTCTTC.

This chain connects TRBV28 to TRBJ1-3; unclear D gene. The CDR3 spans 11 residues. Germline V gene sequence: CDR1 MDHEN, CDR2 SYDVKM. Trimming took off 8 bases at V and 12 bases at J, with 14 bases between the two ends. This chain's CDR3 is CASYLPPYIYF. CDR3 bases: TGTGCCAGCTACCTCCCACCATACATATATTTT.

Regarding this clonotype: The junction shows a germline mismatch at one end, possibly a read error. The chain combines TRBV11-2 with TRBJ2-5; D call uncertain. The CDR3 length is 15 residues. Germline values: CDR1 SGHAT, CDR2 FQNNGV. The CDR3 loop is CVSSLDKGSQETQYF. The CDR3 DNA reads TGTGTCAGCAGCTTAGATAAGGGATCCCAAGAGACCCAGTACTTC.